These 29 T cell receptor beta chains were sequenced from one sample in a study of response to subunit inactivated influenza vaccine. TCRdb recomputed calls from the RT-PCR reads with MiXCR, one row per CDR3 protein. The sample shows a few hundred thousand distinct CDR3 sequences, 14% of them seen only once. The sequences come from PBMCs from blood, collected 11 to 12 days after vaccination. All receptors derive from a man aged 45-60 years who received an inactivated influenza vaccine.

This clonotype was seen many times. The chain recombines TRBV20-1 with TRBJ2-6; D is unclear. CDR3 length: 19 residues. CDR1 DFQATT and CDR2 SNEGSKA come from the germline V gene (reference sequence). V shed 0 bases and J shed 0 bases, with 18 bases lying between them. The CDR3 region has the DNA TGCAGTGCTAGAGATCTAACGCAGGCGGATTTCTCTGGGGCCAACGTCCTGACTTTC. It encodes CSARDLTQADFSGANVLTF.

This chain uses TRBV20-1 with TRBJ2-7; 7 positions agree with TRBD1. Looked up from germline, CDR1 is DFQATT and CDR2 is SNEGSKA (reference sequence). With 6 bases clipped from V and 3 bases from J, the junction kept 8 bases outside the gene matches. There are 13 residues in the CDR3. The CDR3 nucleotides read TGCAGTGCCCAAACCCCAGGGGGCTACGAGCAGTACTTC. This gives the protein CSAQTPGGYEQYF.

The chain links TRBV20-1 to TRBJ2-3; D is undetermined. V dropped 2 bases and J dropped 4 bases, with 7 bases sitting between them. CDR1 and CDR2 (germline): DFQATT, SNEGSKA (reference sequence). The CDR3 consists of 12 residues. CDR3 in amino acids: CSARQAPDTQYF. In nucleotides, the CDR3 is TGCAGTGCTAGACAGGCACCAGATACGCAGTATTTT.

The chain carries TRBV28 and TRBJ2-1; D tentatively fits TRBD1 or TRBD2 (5 bases each). The CDR3 totals 13 residues. Trimming shortened V by 6 bases and J by 8 bases, and 14 bases separated the two germline ends. CDR1 MDHEN and CDR2 SYDVKM come from the germline V gene. The CDR3, as DNA: TGTGCCAGCAGCCCGGGGCTATGGGATGAGCAGTTCTTC. It codes for CASSPGLWDEQFF.

This chain links TRBV7-2 with TRBJ2-2; 7 positions agree with TRBD1. V lost 2 bases to trimming and J lost 2 bases; unmatched junction nucleotides: 5. Germline V gene sequence: CDR1 SGHTA, CDR2 FQGNSA. This CDR3 is 16 amino acids long. DNA of the CDR3: TGTGCCAGCAGCTTATACGAGGGGGCAAACACCGGGGAGCTGTTTTTT. Protein product: CASSLYEGANTGELFF.

This clonotype was seen more than once but under ten times. The gene calls are TRBV20-1 and TRBJ2-5, with TRBD1 as a possible D gene (6 bases). The CDR3 sequence is 17 residues long. Germline-derived CDR1 and CDR2 are DFQATT and SNEGSKA (reference sequence). V was trimmed by 1 base and J by 0 bases, leaving 18 bases between them. The CDR3 nucleotides are TGCAGTGCTAGAGCCCACCCGGACAGTGGGGACCAAGAGACCCAGTACTTC. Translating it yields CSARAHPDSGDQETQYF.

This clonotype was seen only a few times. The genes are TRBV12-3 or TRBV12-4 and TRBJ2-2; the match to TRBD1 covers 7 bases. CDR3 length: 15 amino acids. J lost 6 bases, V lost 3 bases, and 7 bases had no gene match. CDR3 coding DNA: TGTGCCAGCAGTTTTCCGGGACAGTTATCCGGGGAGCTGTTTTTT. Translated, it gives CASSFPGQLSGELFF.

This sequence joins TRBV7-9 and TRBJ2-3, with D unclear. The CDR3 sequence is 12 residues long. Trimming cost V 5 bases and J 4 bases, with 7 bases left between them. Germline V gives CDR1 SEHNR, CDR2 FQNEAQ (reference sequence). The CDR3 DNA reads TGTGCCAGCAGCGGGGATTCAGATACGCAGTATTTT. Its protein product is CASSGDSDTQYF.

This clonotype was detected only a few times. The V call is TRBV4-2, the J call TRBJ1-5; 7 positions match TRBD1. CDR3 size: 15 residues. Unmatched junction bases numbered 3, after V lost 2 bases and J lost 2 bases. Germline-derived CDR1 and CDR2 are LGHNA and YNFKEQ. The CDR3 DNA is TGTGCCAGCAGCCAACCGGGACAGCGCAATCAGCCCCAGCATTTT. It encodes CASSQPGQRNQPQHF.

This clonotype was seen a handful of times. The V call is TRBV12-3 or TRBV12-4, the J call TRBJ2-7, with D possibly being TRBD1 or TRBD2 (7 bases each). Trimming took off 7 bases at V and 4 bases at J, with 23 bases between the two ends. The CDR3 contains 16 residues. CDR3 sequence (DNA): TGTGCCAGCACCCACTCTACGGGCAGGGGGGGATACGAGCAGTACTTC. Its translation: CASTHSTGRGGYEQYF.

This clonotype occurred a few times. The CDR3 DNA reads TGTGCCAGCAGCTCCATGAAAGGCACAGATACGCAGTATTTT. It codes for CASSSMKGTDTQYF. The chain links TRBV7-2 to TRBJ2-3; D remains unclear. The CDR3 is 14 amino acids. The V end lost 4 bases, the J end lost 1 base, and 9 bases lay between the germline ends. Per the germline V gene, CDR1 is SGHTA and CDR2 is FQGNSA.

The V gene is TRBV6-2 or TRBV6-3, the J gene TRBJ1-5, with D possibly matching TRBD1 (5 bases). With 8 bases removed from V and 0 bases from J, the gap between germline ends came to 8 bases. The length of the CDR3 is 13 residues. CDR1 is MNHEY and CDR2 is SVGEGT in the germline V gene. The CDR3 protein is CASHRYSNQPQHF. Written as DNA, the CDR3 is TGTGCCAGCCACAGGTATAGCAATCAGCCCCAGCATTTT.

The V and J genes are TRBV7-9 and TRBJ2-5, with D unresolved. CDR1 is SEHNR and CDR2 is FQNEAQ in the germline V gene (reference sequence). V was clipped by 3 bases and J by 0 bases, with 8 bases between them. The CDR3 spans 14 residues. The CDR3 loop is CASSFGPNQETQYF. The CDR3 nucleotides are TGTGCCAGCAGCTTTGGACCCAACCAAGAGACCCAGTACTTC.

In its sample, this clonotype was seen a few times. The J gene is TRBJ2-4, the V gene TRBV29-1, with D tentatively TRBD1 (6 bases). V gave up 4 bases and J gave up 7 bases, with 17 bases separating them. The CDR3 covers 14 residues. Germline loops: CDR1 SQVTM, CDR2 ANQGSEA. CDR3 loop: CSVAVGAMRNIQYF. The CDR3 DNA is TGCAGCGTTGCGGTGGGGGCGATGAGGAACATTCAGTACTTC.

At least ten counts were recorded for this clonotype. CDR3 loop: CSARSRDYYNEQFF. The CDR3 DNA reads as TGCAGTGCTAGGTCCAGGGACTACTACAATGAGCAGTTCTTC. The chain couples TRBV20-1 to TRBJ2-1, with 7 bases lining up with TRBD2. This CDR3 has 14 residues. The V gene end was trimmed by 3 bases and the J gene end by 3 bases; junction bases not matched to a gene: 5. Germline V CDR1 and CDR2: DFQATT, SNEGSKA (reference sequence).

This clonotype was picked up a small number of times. This chain joins TRBV11-1 and TRBJ2-2; the D gene is possibly TRBD2 (5 bases). Between the trimmed V and J ends, which lost 6 bases and 0 bases, there was a span of 11 bases. The CDR3 runs 15 residues. Germline V gene data show CDR1 as SGHAT and CDR2 as FQDESV (reference sequence). CDR3 residues: CASSRGYTNTGELFF. The CDR3 bases are TGTGCCAGCAGTCGAGGGTACACGAACACCGGGGAGCTGTTTTTT.

The rearrangement joins TRBV18 to TRBJ2-2; 9 bases are a match to TRBD1. J gave up 6 bases and V 7 bases, and 9 bases lay outside the gene matches. The CDR3 runs 15 residues. Germline values: CDR1 KGHSH, CDR2 LQKENI. CDR3 region: CASYPNRQGAGELFF. CDR3 in DNA: TGTGCCAGCTACCCCAACCGACAGGGGGCCGGGGAGCTGTTTTTT. Using reference TRBV18 and TRBJ2-2 for the parts outside the CDR3, the full variable domain is NAGVMQNPRHLVRRRGQEARLRCSPMKGHSHVYWYRQLPEEGLKFMVYLQKENIIDESGMPKERFSAEFPKEGPSILRIQQVVRGDSAAYFCASYPNRQGAGELFFGEGSRLTVL.

This clonotype was observed a handful of times. The chain recombines TRBV11-2 with TRBJ2-1, with 7 positions matching TRBD1. Germline V gene lookup returns CDR1 SGHAT and CDR2 FQNNGV. CDR3 size: 15 residues. Trimming at V came to 5 bases and at J to 0 bases, leaving 4 bases not matched to a gene. CDR3 nucleotide sequence: TGTGCCAGCAGCCTCCGGGACAGCTCCTACAATGAGCAGTTCTTC. It codes for CASSLRDSSYNEQFF.

This clonotype was observed at least ten times. V usage is TRBV11-2 and J usage is TRBJ1-2, with 8 bases matching TRBD1. The V and J ends lost 0 bases and 7 bases, in that order; junction bases with no gene match: 7. Germline lookup yields CDR1 SGHAT and CDR2 FQNNGV. This CDR3 has 15 residues. The CDR3 loop reads CASSLEQGGYLGYTF. In nucleotides, the CDR3 is TGTGCCAGCAGCTTAGAACAGGGGGGTTACCTTGGCTACACCTTC.

J is TRBJ2-7 and V is TRBV20-1; D is ambiguous. V was pared by 6 bases and J by 4 bases, with 7 bases between. The length of the CDR3 is 10 residues. Looked up from germline, CDR1 is DFQATT and CDR2 is SNEGSKA (reference sequence). The CDR3: CSATLYEQYF. CDR3 nucleotide sequence: TGCAGTGCGACCCTGTACGAGCAGTACTTC.

This clonotype was seen only a few times. V is TRBV6-5 and J is TRBJ2-5, with D perhaps TRBD1 (6 bases). CDR3 length: 16 residues. Deletions cut 2 bases from V and 1 base from J, with 14 bases between. Germline CDR1 MNHEY, CDR2 SVGAGI. The CDR3 loop reads CASSYLSDSFQETQYF. The CDR3, as DNA: TGTGCCAGCAGTTACCTATCGGACAGCTTCCAAGAGACCCAGTACTTC.

Many counts were recorded for this clonotype. V is TRBV30 and J is TRBJ2-2; 8 bases line up with TRBD1. V gave up 2 bases and J gave up 3 bases; unmatched junction bases: 5. The CDR3 covers 15 residues. CDR1 and CDR2 (germline): GTSNPN, SVGIG (reference sequence). The CDR3 DNA sequence: TGTGCCTGGAGTTCCGGGACAGGTCACACCGGGGAGCTGTTTTTT. This sequence encodes CAWSSGTGHTGELFF. Supplemented by reference TRBV30 and TRBJ2-2, the full variable domain reads SQTIHQWPATLVQPVGSPLSLECTVEGTSNPNLYWYRQAAGRGLQLLFYSVGIGQISSEVPQNLSASRPQDRQFILSSKKLLLSDSGFYLCAWSSGTGHTGELFFGEGSRLTVL.

The genes are TRBV29-1 and TRBJ2-3; D is perhaps TRBD1 or TRBD2 (6 bases each). This CDR3 contains 15 residues. CDR1 and CDR2 from the germline V gene are SQVTM and ANQGSEA. Trimming pared 4 bases from V and 1 base from J, leaving 15 bases between. The CDR3 DNA is TGCAGCGTTGGGGGCGGAGGGGGTGGCACAGATACGCAGTATTTT. Protein sequence: CSVGGGGGGTDTQYF.

The V call is TRBV18, the J call TRBJ2-7; possible D gene TRBD1, 6 bases. In germline, CDR1 is KGHSH, CDR2 LQKENI. The ends were cut back, 3 bases at V and 0 bases at J, with 15 bases in the middle. This CDR3 has 16 residues. The CDR3 spells CASSPFGQSTSYEQYF. As DNA, the CDR3 is TGTGCCAGCTCACCTTTCGGACAGTCAACCTCCTACGAGCAGTACTTC.

The V call is TRBV5-1, the J call TRBJ1-1, with TRBD1 as a possible D gene (5 bases). Per germline, CDR1 SGHRS and CDR2 YFSETQ. V shed 4 bases and J shed 3 bases, with 22 bases lying between them. This CDR3 has 17 amino acids. CDR3 sequence reads: CASSPPWGGPPDTEAFF. In DNA, the CDR3 is TGCGCCAGCAGCCCTCCTTGGGGGGGACCCCCGGACACTGAAGCTTTCTTT. Together with reference TRBV5-1 and TRBJ1-1, the CDR3 gives the full variable domain: KAGVTQTPRYLIKTRGQQVTLSCSPISGHRSVSWYQQTPGQGLQFLFEYFSETQRNKGNFPGRFSGRQFSNSRSEMNVSTLELGDSALYLCASSPPWGGPPDTEAFFGQGTRLTVV.

V usage is TRBV6-2 or TRBV6-3 and J usage is TRBJ1-6; TRBD1 matches 10 bases. The CDR3 has 15 residues. Germline loops: CDR1 MNHEY, CDR2 SVGEGT. After removal of 5 bases from V and 7 bases from J, the junction contained 5 bases not matched to a gene. The CDR3, as DNA: TGTGCCAGCAGTCAGACAGGGGGCCGAAATTCACCCCTCCACTTT. The encoded protein is CASSQTGGRNSPLHF.

The chain employs TRBV5-6 and TRBJ2-1, with D maybe TRBD2 (6 bases). Germline loops: CDR1 SGHDT, CDR2 YYEEEE. V gave up 0 bases and J gave up 0 bases, with 10 bases separating them. The CDR3 loop spans 16 amino acids. CDR3 sequence reads: CASSLALRDSYNEQFF. CDR3 bases: TGTGCCAGCAGCTTGGCCTTGCGGGACTCCTACAATGAGCAGTTCTTC.

The chain has TRBV5-1 and TRBJ2-1, with 9 positions matching TRBD2. The germline gives CDR1 SGHRS, CDR2 YFSETQ. Trimming removed 4 bases from V and 7 bases from J; junction bases left unmatched: 9. The length of the CDR3 is 15 residues. CDR3 region: CASSEISGSMNEQFF. CDR3 DNA sequence: TGCGCCAGCAGCGAGATTAGCGGGAGTATGAATGAGCAGTTCTTC.

V usage is TRBV7-2 and J usage is TRBJ1-3; D remains unclear. The germline CDR1 and CDR2 sequences are SGHTA and FQGNSA. This CDR3 has 16 amino acids. Trimming took off 6 bases at V and 0 bases at J, with 15 bases between the two ends. CDR3 loop: CASRLGGLSSGNTIYF. DNA for the CDR3: TGTGCCAGCAGGCTCGGAGGGCTTAGCTCTGGAAACACCATATATTTT.